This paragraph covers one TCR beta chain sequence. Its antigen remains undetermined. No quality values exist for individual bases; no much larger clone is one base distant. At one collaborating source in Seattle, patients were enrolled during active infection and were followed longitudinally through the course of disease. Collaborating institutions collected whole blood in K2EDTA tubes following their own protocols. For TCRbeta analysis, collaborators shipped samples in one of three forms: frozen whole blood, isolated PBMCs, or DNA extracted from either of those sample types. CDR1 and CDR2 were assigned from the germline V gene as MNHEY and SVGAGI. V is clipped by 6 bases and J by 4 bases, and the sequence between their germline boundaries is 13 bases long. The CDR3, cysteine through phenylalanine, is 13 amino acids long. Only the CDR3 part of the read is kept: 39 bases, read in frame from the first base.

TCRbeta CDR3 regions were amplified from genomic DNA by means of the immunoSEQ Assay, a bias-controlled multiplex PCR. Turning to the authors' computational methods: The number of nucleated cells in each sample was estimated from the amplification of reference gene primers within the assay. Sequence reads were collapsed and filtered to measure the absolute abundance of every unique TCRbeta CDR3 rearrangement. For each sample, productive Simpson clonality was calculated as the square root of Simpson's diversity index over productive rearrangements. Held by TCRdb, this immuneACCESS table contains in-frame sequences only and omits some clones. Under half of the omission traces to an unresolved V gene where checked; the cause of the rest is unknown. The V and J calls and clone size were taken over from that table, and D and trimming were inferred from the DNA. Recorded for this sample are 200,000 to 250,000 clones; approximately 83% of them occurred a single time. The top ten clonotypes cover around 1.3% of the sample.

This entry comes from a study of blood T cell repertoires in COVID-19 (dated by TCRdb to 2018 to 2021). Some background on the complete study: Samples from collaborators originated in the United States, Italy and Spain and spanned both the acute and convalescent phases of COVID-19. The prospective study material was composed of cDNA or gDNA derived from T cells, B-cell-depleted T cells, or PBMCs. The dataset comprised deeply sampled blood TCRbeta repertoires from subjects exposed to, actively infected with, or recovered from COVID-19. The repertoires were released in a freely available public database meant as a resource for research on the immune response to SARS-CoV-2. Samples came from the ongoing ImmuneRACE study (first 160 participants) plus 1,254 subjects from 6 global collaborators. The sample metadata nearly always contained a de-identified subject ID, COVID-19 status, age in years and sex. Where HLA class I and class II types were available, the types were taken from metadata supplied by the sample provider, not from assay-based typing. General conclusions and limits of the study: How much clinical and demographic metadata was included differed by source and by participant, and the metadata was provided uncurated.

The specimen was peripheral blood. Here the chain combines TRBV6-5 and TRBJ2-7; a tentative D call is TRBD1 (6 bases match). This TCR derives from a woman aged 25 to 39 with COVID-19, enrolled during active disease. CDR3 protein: CASSPGTNYEQYF. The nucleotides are TGTGCCAGCAGCCCCGGGACAAATTACGAGCAGTACTTC.